This TCR beta chain was identified in a study of blood T cells in healthy people across ages. In its sample, this clonotype was seen a few times. Primed by a sample-barcoded 5' primer and a J-beta primer mix, a second PCR proceeded for about 6 to 11 cycles. TCRdb re-called the 5' RACE reads through MiXCR, storing one row per CDR3 protein. The data contain 800,000 to 1,300,000 distinct CDR3 sequences, about 23% of them singletons. Trimming cost V 4 bases and J 0 bases, with 12 bases left between them. The CDR3 extends over 14 amino acids. In germline, CDR1 is SQVTM, CDR2 ANQGSEA. These same records also appear under a second study, on T cells of mothers and their children. That source notes: Per child, roughly 3.1 million TCR beta CDR3 reads were obtained, against over 9 million per mother.

The sequence was collected from a girl aged 2 to 10 in good health. V gene TRBV29-1 combines with J gene TRBJ1-1; D remains unclear. Sequenced material: blood. CDR3 nucleotides: TGCAGCGTTGTTGAAGGGTTGATGAACACTGAAGCTTTCTTT. Translating gives CSVVEGLMNTEAFF.